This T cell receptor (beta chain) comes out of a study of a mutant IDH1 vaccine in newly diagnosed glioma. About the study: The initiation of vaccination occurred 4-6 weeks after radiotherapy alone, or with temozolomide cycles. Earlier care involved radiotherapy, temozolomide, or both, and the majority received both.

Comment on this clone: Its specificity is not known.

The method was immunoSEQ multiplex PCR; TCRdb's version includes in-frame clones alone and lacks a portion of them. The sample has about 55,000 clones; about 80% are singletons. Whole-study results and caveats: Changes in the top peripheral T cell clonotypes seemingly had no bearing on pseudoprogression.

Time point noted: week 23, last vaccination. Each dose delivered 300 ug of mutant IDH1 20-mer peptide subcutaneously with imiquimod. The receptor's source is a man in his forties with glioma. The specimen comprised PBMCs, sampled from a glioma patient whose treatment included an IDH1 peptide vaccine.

The CDR3 coding sequence is TGTGCCAGTAGTCCGGGAGGGGGTCCTGAAGCTTTCTTT. Its translation: CASSPGGGPEAFF. This chain joins TRBV19 and TRBJ1-1; TRBD1 might be the D (6 bases). V lost 5 bases to trimming and J lost 6 bases, with 13 bases between them. This CDR3 spans 13 amino acids. Germline V lookup: CDR1 LNHDA, CDR2 SQIVND (reference sequence).